This TCR beta chain was profiled in a study of shared clonotypes between healthy human individuals. General study results and limits: Memory subsets generally showed smaller estimated richness than naive subsets did. Blood alone was sampled, and tissue repertoires likely differ.

Germline CDR1 and CDR2: SQVTM and ANQGSEA. The CDR3 consists of 13 residues. Trimming took off 5 bases at V and 2 bases at J, with 9 bases between the two ends. It was CD45RO-negative cells, positively selected for CCR7, that made up naive CD8 cells, with terminally differentiated effector memory CD45RA+ cells excluded. Some clones are missing from TCRdb's copy, which holds only in-frame ones; the method was immunoSEQ multiplex PCR. The table records 660,000 or so clones, about 96% of them present only once. This clone appeared a few times. The antigen remains undetermined. This clonotype originated in a woman younger than 45 in good health. V gene TRBV29-1 combines with J gene TRBJ2-2; D may be TRBD1 (5 bases). Sequencing was performed on naive CD8+ T cells sorted from blood. The CDR3 loop reads CSVPQGNTGELFF. The CDR3 DNA reads TGCAGCGTTCCCCAGGGAAACACCGGGGAGCTGTTTTTT.